This TCR beta chain was identified in a study of T cell repertoires in cytomegalovirus infection. Turning to the study itself: Public TCR beta signature analysis indicated the presence of both CMV infection and matching HLA type.

In this sample, this clonotype turned up a few times. Its antigen is unknown. This CDR3 contains 12 residues. Trimming cost V 3 bases and J 12 bases; bases outside gene matches: 6. TCRdb itself ran the reads through MiXCR, one entry per CDR3 protein. The table records around 500,000 distinct CDR3 sequences, about 39% of them present only once. V usage is TRBV12-3 or TRBV12-4 and J usage is TRBJ1-1, with 8 bases matching TRBD1. The source of this sequence is a human donor in good health (CMV status not recorded). Some clones in this sample may be carry-over from other donors' samples. The sequencing here drew on cultured PBMCs, taken from culture after CMV antigen stimulation. In nucleotides, the CDR3 is TGTGCCAGCAGTTTGGGGACAGGCTGGTCTTTCTTT. It translates to CASSLGTGWSFF.